These 4 T cell receptor beta chains were sequenced from one sample in a study of response to subunit inactivated influenza vaccine. TCRdb re-called the RT-PCR reads with MiXCR, one entry per CDR3 protein. The table records over 750,000 distinct CDR3 sequences, approximately 22% of them present only once. Sample: PBMCs from blood, taken roughly 5 days after vaccination. Every receptor here comes from a man aged 45 to 65 who received an inactivated influenza vaccine.

This clonotype was counted a few times. The chain joins TRBV18 to TRBJ2-7, with TRBD2 matching 12 bases. Germline V gene lookup returns CDR1 KGHSH and CDR2 LQKENI. V lost 3 bases and J lost 5; bases outside the gene matches: 5. CDR3 length: 15 residues. The CDR3 coding sequence is TGTGCCAGCTCACCCCTAGCGGGAGGGCCCAACGAGCAGTACTTC. As protein: CASSPLAGGPNEQYF.

This clonotype was counted a single time. V and J are TRBV5-1 and TRBJ2-3; no clear D. V was pared by 1 base and J by 0 bases, with 12 bases between. Germline-derived CDR1 and CDR2 are SGHRS and YFSETQ. The CDR3 spans 16 residues. CDR3 coding DNA: TGCGCCAGCAGCTTGCGGCAGCTAACTAGCACAGATACGCAGTATTTT. Translating it yields CASSLRQLTSTDTQYF.

The genes are TRBV20-1 and TRBJ1-2; unclear D gene. V gave up 1 base and J gave up 2 bases, with 14 bases separating them. This CDR3 has 15 residues. Germline V lookup: CDR1 DFQATT, CDR2 SNEGSKA (reference sequence). CDR3 sequence reads: CSARARGGRNYGYTF. The CDR3 DNA reads TGCAGTGCTAGAGCTCGAGGAGGCAGGAACTATGGCTACACCTTC.

This clonotype has just a few counts. The V call is TRBV5-6, the J call TRBJ2-1; 13 bases fit TRBD2. This CDR3 region has 15 residues. The V and J ends lost 4 bases and 12 bases, in that order; junction bases with no gene match: 10. Germline values: CDR1 SGHDT, CDR2 YYEEEE. CDR3 nucleotide sequence: TGTGCCAGCAGCCTGAGGACTAGCGGGGGTTTAGGGCAGTTCTTC. It encodes CASSLRTSGGLGQFF.